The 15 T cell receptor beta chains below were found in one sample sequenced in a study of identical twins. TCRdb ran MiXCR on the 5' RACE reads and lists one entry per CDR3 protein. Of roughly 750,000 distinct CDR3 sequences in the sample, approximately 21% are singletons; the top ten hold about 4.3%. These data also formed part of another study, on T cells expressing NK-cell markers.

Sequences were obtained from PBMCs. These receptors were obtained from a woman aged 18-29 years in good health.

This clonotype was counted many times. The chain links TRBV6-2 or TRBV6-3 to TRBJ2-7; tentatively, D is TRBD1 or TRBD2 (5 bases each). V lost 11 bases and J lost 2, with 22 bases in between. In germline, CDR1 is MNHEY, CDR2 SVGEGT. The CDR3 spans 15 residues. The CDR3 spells CAESEGLQGPYEQYF. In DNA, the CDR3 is TGTGCCGAATCCGAGGGGCTCCAGGGTCCCTACGAGCAGTACTTC.

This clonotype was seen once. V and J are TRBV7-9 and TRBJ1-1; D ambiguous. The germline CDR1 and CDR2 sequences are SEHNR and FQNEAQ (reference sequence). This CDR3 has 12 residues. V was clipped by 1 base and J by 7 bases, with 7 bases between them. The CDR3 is CASSLDEHEAFF. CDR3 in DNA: TGTGCCAGCAGCTTAGATGAGCATGAAGCTTTCTTT.

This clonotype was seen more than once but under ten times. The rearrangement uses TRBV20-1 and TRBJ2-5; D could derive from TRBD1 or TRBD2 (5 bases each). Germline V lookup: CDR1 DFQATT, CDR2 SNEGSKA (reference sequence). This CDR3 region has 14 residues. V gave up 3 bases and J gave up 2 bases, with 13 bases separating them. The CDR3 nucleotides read TGCAGTGCTAGCGGGGCCGTCGCGCAAGAGACCCAGTACTTC. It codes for CSASGAVAQETQYF.

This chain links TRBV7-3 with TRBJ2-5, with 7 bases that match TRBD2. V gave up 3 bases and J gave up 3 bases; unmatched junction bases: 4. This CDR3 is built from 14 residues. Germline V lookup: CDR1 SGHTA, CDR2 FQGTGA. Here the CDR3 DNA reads TGTGCCAGCAGCTTGGGGGGGATGGAAGAGACCCAGTACTTC. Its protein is CASSLGGMEETQYF.

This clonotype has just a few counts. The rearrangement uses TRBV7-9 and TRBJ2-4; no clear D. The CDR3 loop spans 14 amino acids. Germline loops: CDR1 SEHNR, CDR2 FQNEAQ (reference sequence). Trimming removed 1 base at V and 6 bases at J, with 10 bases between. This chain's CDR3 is CASSLVGSTNIQYF. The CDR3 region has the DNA TGTGCCAGCAGCTTAGTGGGTAGCACAAACATTCAGTACTTC.

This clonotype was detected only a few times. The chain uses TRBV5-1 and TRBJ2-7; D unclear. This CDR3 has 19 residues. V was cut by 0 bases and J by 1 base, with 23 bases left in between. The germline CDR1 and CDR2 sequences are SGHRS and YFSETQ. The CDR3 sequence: CASSLDRRVVGEFSYEQYF. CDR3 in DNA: TGCGCCAGCAGCTTGGATCGGCGCGTTGTTGGCGAATTTTCCTACGAGCAGTACTTC.

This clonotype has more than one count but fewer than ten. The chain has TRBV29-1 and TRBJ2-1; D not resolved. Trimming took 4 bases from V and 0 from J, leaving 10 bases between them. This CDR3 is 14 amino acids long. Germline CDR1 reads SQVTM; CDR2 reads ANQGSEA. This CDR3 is CSVAAKSSYNEQFF. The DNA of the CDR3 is TGCAGCGTTGCAGCGAAGAGCTCCTACAATGAGCAGTTCTTC.

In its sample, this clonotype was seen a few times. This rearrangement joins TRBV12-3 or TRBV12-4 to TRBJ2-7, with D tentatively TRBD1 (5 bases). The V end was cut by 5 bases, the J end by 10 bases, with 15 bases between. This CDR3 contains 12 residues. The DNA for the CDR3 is TGTGCCAGCAGTAATCGTCCAGGGTTTCAGTACTTC. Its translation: CASSNRPGFQYF.

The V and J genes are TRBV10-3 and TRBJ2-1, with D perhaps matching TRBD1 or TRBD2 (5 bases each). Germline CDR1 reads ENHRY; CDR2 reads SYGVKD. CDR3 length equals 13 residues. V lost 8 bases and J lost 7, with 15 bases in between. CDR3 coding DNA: TGTGCCATCTGGGACGGCATAGTGAATGAGCAGTTCTTC. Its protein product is CAIWDGIVNEQFF.

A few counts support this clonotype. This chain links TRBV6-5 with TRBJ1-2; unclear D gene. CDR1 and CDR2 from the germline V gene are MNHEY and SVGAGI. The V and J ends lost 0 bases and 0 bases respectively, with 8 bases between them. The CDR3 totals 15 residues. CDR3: CASSYSTGPNYGYTF. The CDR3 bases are TGTGCCAGCAGTTACTCGACCGGACCTAACTATGGCTACACCTTC.

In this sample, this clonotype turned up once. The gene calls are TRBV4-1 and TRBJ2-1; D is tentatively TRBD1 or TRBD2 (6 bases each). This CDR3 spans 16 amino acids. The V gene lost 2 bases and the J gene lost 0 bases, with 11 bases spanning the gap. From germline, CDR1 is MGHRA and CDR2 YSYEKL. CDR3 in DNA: TGCGCCAGCAGCCAACGGGGGCAGAGCTCCTACAATGAGCAGTTCTTC. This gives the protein CASSQRGQSSYNEQFF.

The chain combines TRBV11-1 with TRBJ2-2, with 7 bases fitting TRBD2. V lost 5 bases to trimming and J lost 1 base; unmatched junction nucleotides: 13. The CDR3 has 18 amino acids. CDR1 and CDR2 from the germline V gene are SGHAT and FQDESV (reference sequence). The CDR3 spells CASSQILGEGQNTGELFF. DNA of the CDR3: TGTGCCAGCAGCCAAATCCTAGGGGAGGGGCAGAACACCGGGGAGCTGTTTTTT.

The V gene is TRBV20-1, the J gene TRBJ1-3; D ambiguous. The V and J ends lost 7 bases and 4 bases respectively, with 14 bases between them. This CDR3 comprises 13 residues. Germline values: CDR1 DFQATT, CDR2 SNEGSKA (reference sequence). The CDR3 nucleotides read TGCAGTGTCAGGCCCTCTGGCGGAAACACCATATATTTT. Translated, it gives CSVRPSGGNTIYF.

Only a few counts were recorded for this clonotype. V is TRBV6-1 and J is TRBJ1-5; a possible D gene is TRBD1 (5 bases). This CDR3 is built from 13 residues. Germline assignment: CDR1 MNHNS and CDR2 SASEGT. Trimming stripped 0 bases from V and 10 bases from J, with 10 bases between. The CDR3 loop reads CASSEAGTGPQHF. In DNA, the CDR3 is TGTGCCAGCAGTGAAGCGGGGACGGGTCCCCAGCATTTT.

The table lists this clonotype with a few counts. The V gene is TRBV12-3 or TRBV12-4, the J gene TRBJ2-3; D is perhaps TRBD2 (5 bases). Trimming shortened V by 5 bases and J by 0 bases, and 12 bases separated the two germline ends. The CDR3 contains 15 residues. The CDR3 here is CASSPSRTSTDTQYF. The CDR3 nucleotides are TGTGCCAGCAGTCCGTCCCGGACTAGCACAGATACGCAGTATTTT.